The present entry profiles one TCR beta chain with its context. Its antigen is undetermined. This specimen includes other DNA sequences encoding the same CDR3. The donor population consisted of healthy HIV-negative adults with no recent acute infections or vaccinations. Deep was the level used in running the assay. This table comes from immunoSEQ multiplex PCR, and its TCRdb copy is limited to in-frame clones, with some not included. The data contain about 2.3 million clones, 90% to 95% of them singletons. The source of the sample is a study of shared clonotypes between healthy human individuals. Notes on the study in general: An expected dependence of interdonor clonotype sharing on sequencing depth was noted.

The CDR3 has 11 amino acids. Germline V gene sequence: CDR1 MDHEN, CDR2 SYDVKM. V was pared by 3 bases and J by 6 bases, with 6 bases between. Sequencing input: naive CD4+ T cells from PBMCs. Subset indicated: CD45RA+ positively selected. The receptor was isolated from a man aged 18 to 29 in good health. Some clones in this sample may be carry-over from other donors' samples. The chain employs TRBV28 and TRBJ2-7; D possibly corresponds to TRBD2 (6 bases). CDR3: CASSLRGEQYF. DNA for the CDR3: TGTGCCAGCAGTTTGCGGGGCGAGCAGTACTTC.